This passage covers 17 T cell receptor beta chains from one sample sequenced in a study of human T cells and chemical hapten exposure. Documented time point: pre-sensitization, week 0. Treatment denoted: therapeutic diphenylcyclopropenone sensitization with weekly scalp DPC. TCRdb reprocessed the RACE reads via MiXCR and lists one record per CDR3 protein. This sample has approximately 52,000 distinct CDR3 sequences, with around a tenth found just once. This material consisted of whole blood, taken in connection with sensitization to the hapten diphenylcyclopropenone (DPC). All receptors derive from a middle-aged woman with alopecia areata. Some clones in this sample may be carry-over from other donors' samples.

This clonotype was counted at least ten times. V is TRBV6-6 and J is TRBJ2-7; the D gene is possibly TRBD1 (5 bases). This CDR3 contains 15 residues. The germline CDR1 and CDR2 sequences are MNHNY and SVGAGI (reference sequence). V was shortened by 5 bases and J by 2 bases, with 16 bases between the two germline ends. CDR3 nucleotide sequence: TGTGCCAGCAGTGCCCGTCAAACCAGGGCCTACGAGCAGTACTTC. It codes for CASSARQTRAYEQYF.

This clonotype was picked up many times. The V call is TRBV4-1, the J call TRBJ2-5; 8 nucleotides line up with TRBD1. The germline CDR1 and CDR2 sequences are MGHRA and YSYEKL. This CDR3 comprises 16 residues. J gave up 5 bases and V 2 bases, and 10 bases lay outside the gene matches. The CDR3 spells CASSQYATGGPETQYF. CDR3 in DNA: TGCGCCAGCAGCCAATACGCCACAGGGGGTCCGGAGACCCAGTACTTC.

As for this clonotype: It may be a read error: a sequence one base away is much more abundant. The chain joins TRBV6-6 to TRBJ2-2, with D uncertain. The CDR3 covers 17 residues. The V and J ends lost 6 bases and 1 base respectively, with 18 bases between them. The germline V gene has CDR1 MNHNY and CDR2 SVGAGI (reference sequence). CDR3 nucleotides: TGTGCCAGCAGGCTACGCATGATAGGCCGGAACACCGGGGAGCTGTTTTTT. As protein: CASRLRMIGRNTGELFF.

The CDR3 protein is CASSSRRGRDSTEQYF. CDR3 sequence (DNA): TGTGCCAGCAGCTCCCGAAGGGGGCGGGATTCTACTGAGCAGTACTTC. The chain has TRBV7-2 and TRBJ2-7, with TRBD1 as a possible D gene (7 bases). Germline V gene data show CDR1 as SGHTA and CDR2 as FQGNSA. The CDR3 sequence is 16 residues long. The ends were cut back, 4 bases at V and 7 bases at J, with 23 bases in the middle.

In its sample, this clonotype was seen many times. This chain connects TRBV7-9 to TRBJ1-4; D unclear. Germline values: CDR1 SEHNR, CDR2 FQNEAQ (reference sequence). This CDR3 region has 15 residues. The ends were cut back, 5 bases at V and 5 bases at J, with 15 bases in the middle. This CDR3 reads CASSPGQSPNEKLFF. CDR3 DNA: TGTGCCAGCAGCCCCGGGCAGAGCCCCAATGAAAAACTGTTTTTT. Drawing the rest from reference TRBV7-9 and TRBJ1-4, the complete variable domain is DTGVSQNPRHKITKRGQNVTFRCDPISEHNRLYWYRQTLGQGPEFLTYFQNEAQLEKSRLLSDRFSAERPKGSFSTLEIQRTEQGDSAMYLCASSPGQSPNEKLFFGSGTQLSVL.

This clonotype was recorded many times. V and J are TRBV29-1 and TRBJ2-3; 7 nucleotides line up with TRBD2. Germline V lookup: CDR1 SQVTM, CDR2 ANQGSEA. The CDR3 sequence is 13 residues long. Losses at the gene ends were 5 bases for V and 1 base for J; bases not matched to a gene: 3. CDR3 nucleotide sequence: TGCAGCGTTCTGAGCGGGGGCACAGATACGCAGTATTTT. Its protein product is CSVLSGGTDTQYF.

The rearrangement joins TRBV11-2 to TRBJ2-1; TRBD1 aligns across 9 bases. CDR1 is SGHAT, CDR2 FQNNGV, per germline. The CDR3 runs 16 residues. V lost 3 bases to trimming and J lost 7 bases; unmatched junction nucleotides: 10. The CDR3 nucleotides read TGTGCCAGCAGCTTGATACGGGACAGGGTAAAGAATGAGCAGTTCTTC. Its protein product is CASSLIRDRVKNEQFF.

Remarks on this clonotype: Just one base apart from a much larger clone, this may be a read error. This rearrangement joins TRBV5-1 to TRBJ2-3; 9 bases line up with TRBD1. This CDR3 spans 15 amino acids. Germline lookup yields CDR1 SGHRS and CDR2 YFSETQ. The CDR3 here is CVSSLAGTGSDTQYF. DNA for the CDR3: TGCGTCAGCAGCTTGGCCGGGACAGGGAGTGATACGCAGTATTTT.

V is TRBV28 and J is TRBJ2-4, with 7 bases identical to TRBD1. The V segment lost 8 bases and the J segment 7 bases; nucleotides outside the gene matches: 14. Germline V CDR1 and CDR2: MDHEN, SYDVKM. The CDR3 extends over 15 amino acids. The CDR3, as DNA: TGTGCCAGCGAGGGGGCGGCAGCCCTCGGGAACATTCAGTACTTC. This codes for CASEGAAALGNIQYF.

This clonotype was seen many times. The chain carries TRBV6-2 or TRBV6-3 and TRBJ1-6, with no clear D. Germline CDR1 and CDR2: MNHEY and SVGEGT. This CDR3 spans 14 amino acids. Trimming pared 9 bases from V and 0 bases from J, leaving 9 bases between. The CDR3 DNA sequence: TGTGCCAGTACGACGAGCTCCTATAATTCACCCCTCCACTTT. Translated, it gives CASTTSSYNSPLHF.

In this sample, this clonotype turned up many times. The J gene is TRBJ2-1, the V gene TRBV18, with D perhaps given as TRBD1 or TRBD2 (5 bases each). Germline loops: CDR1 KGHSH, CDR2 LQKENI. Trimming removed 3 bases at V and 6 bases at J, with 12 bases between. This CDR3 contains 14 residues. The CDR3 region is CASSPGTDSNEQFF. The CDR3 coding sequence is TGTGCCAGCTCACCCGGGACCGACTCCAATGAGCAGTTCTTC.

This clonotype appeared a few times. This chain connects TRBV1 to TRBJ1-4. TRBV1 is a documented pseudogene. The CDR3 has 13 amino acids. Here the CDR3 reads CTSSQGTHEKLFF. For the CDR3, the DNA is TGCACCAGCAGCCAAGGAACGCACGAAAAACTGTTTTTT.

Points on this clonotype: This may arise from a read error, as a much more abundant clone is one base away. This rearrangement joins TRBV6-5 to TRBJ1-6; D is unclear. The germline V gene has CDR1 MNHEY and CDR2 SVGAGI. Trimming took off 0 bases at V and 7 bases at J, with 16 bases between the two ends. The CDR3 is 17 residues long. The CDR3 sequence: CASSYSRVRVGNSPLHF. The CDR3 DNA follows: TGTGCCAGCAGTTACTCGAGAGTCCGCGTGGGAAATTCACCCCTCCACTTT.

The sample holds many counts of this clonotype. V is TRBV6-4 and J is TRBJ2-1, with 8 positions matching TRBD2. The V gene end was trimmed by 0 bases and the J gene end by 0 bases; junction bases not matched to a gene: 1. The CDR3 runs 16 residues. Germline CDR1 and CDR2: MRHNA and SNTAGT. CDR3 in DNA: TGTGCCAGCAGTGACTCAAGCGGGAGCTCCTACAATGAGCAGTTCTTC. This encodes CASSDSSGSSYNEQFF.

This clonotype was observed at least ten times. This chain joins TRBV6-6 and TRBJ2-7, with D tentatively TRBD1 (6 bases). The V end was cut by 5 bases, the J end by 6 bases, with 20 bases between. CDR3 length: 15 amino acids. Germline V gene sequence: CDR1 MNHNY, CDR2 SVGAGI (reference sequence). CDR3 DNA: TGTGCCAGCAGTAAAGCCCGGGACAAAGTAGCCGAGCAGTACTTC. This encodes CASSKARDKVAEQYF.

The chain uses TRBV10-3 and TRBJ1-1, with unresolved D. Germline values: CDR1 ENHRY, CDR2 SYGVKD. The V end was cut by 0 bases, the J end by 8 bases, with 10 bases between. This CDR3 is 13 amino acids long. The CDR3 region is CAISESTATEAFF. CDR3 DNA: TGTGCCATCAGTGAGTCGACGGCGACGGAAGCTTTCTTT.

This clonotype appeared many times. The V gene is TRBV9, the J gene TRBJ1-5, with a weak D call TRBD1 (5 bases). There are 14 residues in the CDR3. Germline loops: CDR1 SGDLS, CDR2 YYNGEE. Between the trimmed V and J ends, which lost 0 bases and 6 bases, there was a span of 10 bases. CDR3 loop: CASSVGAGFQPQHF. The CDR3 nucleotides read TGTGCCAGCAGCGTAGGGGCAGGGTTTCAGCCCCAGCATTTT.